A single sample gave rise to the 2 T cell receptor beta chains below, sequenced in a study of blood T cell repertoires in COVID-19. Only in-frame clones appear in the TCRdb table, and some are missing; sequencing was by immunoSEQ multiplex PCR. The table includes under 200,000 clones, roughly 84% detected once. Sequenced material: peripheral blood. Every receptor here comes from an elderly woman with active or convalescent COVID-19.

The genes are TRBV6-6 and TRBJ1-4; TRBD1 matches 7 bases. This CDR3 contains 15 residues. Per the germline V gene, CDR1 is MNHNY and CDR2 is SVGAGI (reference sequence). J lost 4 bases, V lost 4 bases, and 6 bases had no gene match. DNA of the CDR3: TGTGCCAGCAGTTCACCGACAGGGAATAATGAAAAACTGTTTTTT. Encoded protein: CASSSPTGNNEKLFF.

This clone was counted between two and nine times. This chain uses TRBV6-5 with TRBJ1-6, with TRBD1 matching 10 bases. The germline CDR1 and CDR2 sequences are MNHEY and SVGAGI. CDR3 length: 16 residues. J lost 10 bases, V lost 0 bases, and 6 bases had no gene match. The chain's CDR3 is CASSYSGQGLQSPLHF. The DNA of the CDR3 is TGTGCCAGCAGTTACTCGGGACAGGGGCTACAGTCACCCCTCCACTTT.